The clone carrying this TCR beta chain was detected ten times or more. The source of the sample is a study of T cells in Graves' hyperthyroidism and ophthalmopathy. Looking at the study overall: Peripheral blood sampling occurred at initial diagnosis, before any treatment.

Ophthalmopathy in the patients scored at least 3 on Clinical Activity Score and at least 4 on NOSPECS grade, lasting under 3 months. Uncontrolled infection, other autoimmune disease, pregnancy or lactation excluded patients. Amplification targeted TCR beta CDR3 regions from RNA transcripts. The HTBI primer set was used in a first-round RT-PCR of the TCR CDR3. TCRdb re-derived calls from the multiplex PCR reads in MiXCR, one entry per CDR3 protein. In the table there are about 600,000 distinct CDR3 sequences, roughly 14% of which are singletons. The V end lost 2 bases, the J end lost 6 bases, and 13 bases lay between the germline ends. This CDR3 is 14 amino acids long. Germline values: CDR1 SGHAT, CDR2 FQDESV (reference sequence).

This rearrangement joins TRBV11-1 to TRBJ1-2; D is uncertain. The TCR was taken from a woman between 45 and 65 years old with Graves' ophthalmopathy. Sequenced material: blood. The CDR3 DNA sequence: TGTGCCAGCAGCTTATATGGGAACCGAGATGGCTACACCTTC. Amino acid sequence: CASSLYGNRDGYTF. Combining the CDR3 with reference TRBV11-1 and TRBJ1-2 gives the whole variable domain EAEVAQSPRYKITEKSQAVAFWCDPISGHATLYWYRQILGQGPELLVQFQDESVVDDSQLPKDRFSAERLKGVDSTLKIQPAELGDSAMYLCASSLYGNRDGYTFGSGTRLTVV.